The following is a TCR beta chain sequence with its context. The record originates from a study of PD-L1 blockade in urothelial cancer. Whole-study context: Blood was subjected to analysis at 3 weeks (second dose) and 6 weeks following treatment start.

TCRdb's copy holds only in-frame clones and misses some; the assay was immunoSEQ multiplex PCR. The repertoire holds 45,000 to 65,000 clones, with 85% to 90% as singletons. The time point is: pretreatment peripheral blood. Sample numbers ranged from 1 to 8 per patient, encompassing pretreatment and on-treatment collections. The germline gives CDR1 SGHNT, CDR2 YYREEE (reference sequence). The CDR3 has 15 residues. Trimming removed 0 bases at V and 1 base at J, with 7 bases between. The source was PBMCs, collected around atezolizumab (anti-PD-L1) treatment. The clonotype comes from a man between 65 and 80 years old with urothelial cancer. The chain joins TRBV5-4 to TRBJ1-4; D gene uncertain. CDR3 DNA sequence: TGTGCCAGCAGCTTGGCGACGGGAACTAATGAAAAACTGTTTTTT. As protein: CASSLATGTNEKLFF.